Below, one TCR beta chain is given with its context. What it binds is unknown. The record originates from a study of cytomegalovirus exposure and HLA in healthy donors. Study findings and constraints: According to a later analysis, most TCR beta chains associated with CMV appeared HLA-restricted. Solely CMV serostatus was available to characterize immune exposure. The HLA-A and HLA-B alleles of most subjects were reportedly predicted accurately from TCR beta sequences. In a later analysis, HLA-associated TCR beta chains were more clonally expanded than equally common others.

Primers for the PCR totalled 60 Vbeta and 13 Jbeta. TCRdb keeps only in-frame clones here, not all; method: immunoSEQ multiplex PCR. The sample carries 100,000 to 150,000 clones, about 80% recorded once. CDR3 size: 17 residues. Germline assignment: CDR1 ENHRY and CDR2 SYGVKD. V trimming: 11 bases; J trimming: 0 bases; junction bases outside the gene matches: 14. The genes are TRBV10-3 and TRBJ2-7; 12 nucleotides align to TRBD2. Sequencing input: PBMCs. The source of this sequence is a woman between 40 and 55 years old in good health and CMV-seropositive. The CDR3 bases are TGTGCCTCGACTAGCGGGAGCGGTGAATTCAGCTCCTACGAGCAGTACTTC. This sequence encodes CASTSGSGEFSSYEQYF.